This paragraph covers one TCR beta chain sequence. Its antigen is unknown. Trimming removed 7 bases from V and 5 bases from J; junction bases left unmatched: 13. The germline V gene encodes CDR1 SGHAT and CDR2 FQNNGV. This CDR3 has 17 amino acids. The entry originates in a study of shared clonotypes between healthy human individuals. In the study overall: The cohort comprised a couple of women and a few men. Their ages spanned 18 to 49 years. There were three CD4 naive, three CD4 memory, two CD8 naive and one CD8 memory plates per donor. Study-wide findings and caveats: Naive CD4 clonotypes were shared across several donors at roughly 5.5%.

As handled by the study authors: Because ImmunoSEQ provided only junction sequences with no quality scores, the filtering differed. Sequenced by immunoSEQ multiplex PCR; TCRdb stores in-frame clones only, minus some. V and J calls and clone size are given by that table; D and trimming were obtained from the DNA. Of approximately 1,000,000 clones in the sample, 70% to 80% were seen once. V usage is TRBV11-2 and J usage is TRBJ2-5, with 13 bases fitting TRBD2. The sample taken for sequencing was memory CD4+ T cells from PBMCs. The sample's subset: CD45RA-negative fraction. The clonotype originates from a man younger than 35 in good health. Some clones in this sample may be carry-over from other donors' samples. The DNA for the CDR3 is TGTGCCAGCAACCTAGCCCCAGGGACTAGCGGGAAGGAGACCCAGTACTTC. This translates into CASNLAPGTSGKETQYF.